This TCR beta chain stems from a study of T-cell reconstitution after alpha-beta-depleted transplantation in children. Study-level points and caveats: By one year post-transplant, T-cell counts and diversity largely arose from T cells that were newly produced. At day 60, the high TCRbeta diversity found in some patients originated from recipient T cells and thymic progenitors that had survived. About two months after transplant, alpha-beta T cells reportedly came from several hundred expanded graft clones.

Between the trimmed V and J ends, which lost 1 base and 3 bases, there was a span of 9 bases. The germline CDR1 and CDR2 sequences are DFQATT and SNEGSKA (reference sequence). This CDR3 comprises 13 residues. This clonotype has just a few counts. The antigen remains unidentified. Preparing the TCRbeta library involved the use of unique molecular identifiers. TCRdb recomputed calls from the PCR reads with MiXCR, one row per CDR3 protein. The repertoire holds about 310,000 distinct CDR3 sequences, about a quarter seen once, with about 10% in the top ten. The clonotype originates from a male patient under 18 who had a stem cell transplant for acute lymphoblastic leukemia, so the T cells may come from the graft donor. The rearrangement uses TRBV20-1 and TRBJ2-5; D is unresolved. This specimen was PBMCs, mostly from graft donor cells, taken 180 days after TCRalphabeta/CD19-depleted stem cell transplant. The CDR3 nucleotides are TGCAGTGCTAGAGGTCATTTAAAAGAGACCCAGTACTTC. Translated, it gives CSARGHLKETQYF.